The TCR beta chain described here comes from a study of cytomegalovirus exposure and HLA in healthy donors. Study conclusions and caveats: High specificity and sensitivity for cytomegalovirus status were reported for the classifier.

PCR used 60 Vbeta primers and 13 Jbeta primers. The data were produced by immunoSEQ multiplex PCR, yet TCRdb's version contains in-frame clones alone and is incomplete. The repertoire holds roughly 110,000 clones, with 55% to 85% as singletons. Regarding this clone: Its antigen is not identified.

Material for sequencing was PBMCs. The clonotype was recovered from a man younger than 40 in good health and CMV-seronegative.

CDR3 protein: CASTDRGPPDTQYF. The CDR3 DNA sequence: TGTGCCAGTACAGACAGGGGGCCTCCAGATACGCAGTATTTT. The V gene is TRBV25-1, the J gene TRBJ2-3; 10 bases agree with TRBD1. The CDR3 sequence is 14 residues long. CDR1 MGHDK and CDR2 SYGVNS come from the germline V gene. V dropped 9 bases and J dropped 4; count of bases not matched to a gene: 7.